These 31 T cell receptor beta chains share one sample of origin, sequenced in a study of blood T cell repertoires in COVID-19. Clones were read by immunoSEQ multiplex PCR, and TCRdb kept only the in-frame ones, dropping some. The repertoire holds approximately 150,000 clones, roughly 84% seen once, with more than 4.5% in the top ten. The source material was PBMCs or T cells enriched from blood (not recorded which). The receptors were gathered from a man in his 70s who had been exposed to COVID-19.

The CDR3 DNA sequence: TGTGCCAGCAGTAGTGGACTAGCGGGAGGACATGAGACCCAGTACTTC. Its translation is CASSSGLAGGHETQYF. This chain links TRBV6-2 or TRBV6-3 with TRBJ2-5; 14 bases agree with TRBD2. The germline V gene encodes CDR1 MNHEY and CDR2 SVGEGT. J gave up 5 bases and V 5 bases, and 7 bases lay outside the gene matches. This CDR3 has 16 amino acids.

The V and J genes are TRBV5-1 and TRBJ1-2; D remains ambiguous. Germline assignment: CDR1 SGHRS and CDR2 YFSETQ. The V and J ends lost 4 bases and 6 bases respectively, with 13 bases between them. There are 13 residues in the CDR3. CDR3: CASSLLTRDGYTF. CDR3 nucleotide sequence: TGCGCCAGCAGCCTACTAACTCGGGATGGCTACACCTTC.

The genes are TRBV27 and TRBJ2-3; D not resolved. The CDR3 contains 16 residues. Deletions cut 3 bases from V and 0 bases from J, with 13 bases between. Germline lookup yields CDR1 MNHEY and CDR2 SMNVEV (reference sequence). CDR3 nucleotide sequence: TGTGCCAGCAGTTTCATAGGAGCGACTAGCACAGATACGCAGTATTTT. Protein: CASSFIGATSTDTQYF.

The J gene is TRBJ1-2, the V gene TRBV9; no definite D call. The V and J ends lost 2 bases and 8 bases respectively, with 10 bases between them. CDR3 length equals 12 residues. Germline V gene data show CDR1 as SGDLS and CDR2 as YYNGEE. The CDR3 bases are TGTGCCAGCAGCGTCGGCTCGGGGGGCTACACCTTC. Amino acids: CASSVGSGGYTF.

This CDR3 reads CATSDRGGPTDTQYF. CDR3 DNA: TGTGCCACCAGTGATCGCGGGGGACCCACAGATACGCAGTATTTT. V is TRBV24-1 and J is TRBJ2-3; 7 bases match TRBD2. This CDR3 contains 15 residues. Germline V lookup: CDR1 KGHDR, CDR2 SFDVKD. J gave up 2 bases and V 3 bases, and 4 bases lay outside the gene matches.

CDR3 residues: CATHRAHGNQPQHF. The CDR3 DNA is TGTGCCACCCACAGGGCTCATGGCAATCAGCCCCAGCATTTT. The chain combines TRBV19 with TRBJ1-5; D possibly corresponds to TRBD1 (6 bases). This CDR3 has 14 amino acids. CDR1 is LNHDA and CDR2 is SQIVND in the germline V gene (reference sequence). V was pared by 10 bases and J by 2 bases, with 15 bases between.

The CDR3 sequence: CASSPSSQGANVLTF. CDR3 in DNA: TGTGCCAGCAGCCCGTCCTCGCAGGGGGCCAACGTCCTGACTTTC. This chain links TRBV6-2 or TRBV6-3 with TRBJ2-6; D call uncertain. Trimming stripped 6 bases from V and 4 bases from J, with 13 bases between. The CDR3 spans 15 residues. Looked up from germline, CDR1 is MNHEY and CDR2 is SVGEGT.

The chain couples TRBV6-4 to TRBJ1-5; a possible D gene is TRBD1 (6 bases). The germline CDR1 and CDR2 sequences are MRHNA and SNTAGT. V was trimmed by 2 bases and J by 5 bases, leaving 10 bases between them. The CDR3 is made up of 14 amino acids. CDR3 loop: CASSDLRGDQPQHF. For the CDR3, the DNA is TGTGCCAGCAGTGACCTCAGGGGAGATCAGCCCCAGCATTTT.

This chain links TRBV5-4 with TRBJ2-1; 10 positions match TRBD2. V shed 2 bases and J 4 bases; nucleotides not matched to a gene: 3. In germline, CDR1 is SGHNT, CDR2 YYREEE (reference sequence). The CDR3 spans 15 residues. The CDR3 coding sequence is TGTGCCAGCAGCTTAACTAGCGGGACGTACAATGAGCAGTTCTTC. Encoded protein: CASSLTSGTYNEQFF.

In this sample, this clone turned up once. This chain joins TRBV21-1 and TRBJ1-5; the table's D call of TRBD1 was not tested on the DNA. TRBV21-1 is reported as a pseudogene. CDR3 length: 17 amino acids. The CDR3, as DNA: TGTGCCAGCAGCCTCCCTAGGGGCCGCCGGAATGGTCAGCCCCAGCATTTT. This gives the protein CASSLPRGRRNGQPQHF.

V gene TRBV19 combines with J gene TRBJ1-3, with D maybe TRBD1 (5 bases). CDR3 length: 16 residues. The V end was cut by 7 bases, the J end by 0 bases, with 16 bases between. Germline CDR1 is LNHDA and CDR2 is SQIVND (reference sequence). Written as DNA, the CDR3 is TGTGCCAGTACCCCGCCCGGGGGTGGCTCTGGAAACACCATATATTTT. Its translation: CASTPPGGGSGNTIYF.

This chain joins TRBV5-1 and TRBJ2-7; no firm D call. This CDR3 is 16 amino acids long. V was clipped by 0 bases and J by 6 bases, with 19 bases between them. In germline, CDR1 is SGHRS, CDR2 YFSETQ. The CDR3 spells CASSLEWVSDSSEQYF. The DNA for the CDR3 is TGCGCCAGCAGCTTGGAATGGGTCTCCGATTCTAGCGAGCAGTACTTC.

The chain employs TRBV2 and TRBJ1-1, with D possibly being TRBD1 (5 bases). Germline assignment: CDR1 SNHLY and CDR2 FYNNEI. Between the trimmed V and J ends, which lost 7 bases and 1 base, there was a span of 10 bases. The CDR3 runs to 13 residues. The CDR3 loop reads CASTLDKNTEAFF. The CDR3 coding sequence is TGTGCCAGCACCTTGGACAAGAACACTGAAGCTTTCTTT.

The V gene is TRBV5-4, the J gene TRBJ2-1; tentative D call: TRBD2 (6 bases). The CDR3 has 19 amino acids. Germline V lookup: CDR1 SGHNT, CDR2 YYREEE (reference sequence). V was cut by 4 bases and J by 4 bases, with 27 bases left in between. The CDR3 loop reads CASSRDFPIRPIGYNEQFF. The CDR3 DNA reads as TGTGCCAGCAGCAGGGACTTCCCGATCCGCCCCATAGGATACAATGAGCAGTTCTTC.

The chain carries TRBV12-3 or TRBV12-4 and TRBJ1-2; possible D gene TRBD1, 6 bases. The CDR3 sequence is 13 residues long. The V gene lost 6 bases and the J gene lost 2 bases, with 10 bases spanning the gap. The chain's CDR3 is CASRPTGNYGYTF. Here the CDR3 DNA reads TGTGCCAGCAGACCAACAGGGAACTATGGCTACACCTTC.

The V and J genes are TRBV6-5 and TRBJ2-3; 7 bases fit TRBD2. Trimming cost V 6 bases and J 1 base; bases outside gene matches: 7. This CDR3 comprises 15 residues. Germline V gene lookup returns CDR1 MNHEY and CDR2 SVGAGI. The CDR3 bases are TGTGCCAGCAGGACGATTGCGGGGGGCACAGATACGCAGTATTTT. It translates to CASRTIAGGTDTQYF.

V and J are TRBV19 and TRBJ2-2; TRBD1 matches at 7 bases. Per the germline V gene, CDR1 is LNHDA and CDR2 is SQIVND (reference sequence). The CDR3 length is 16 residues. V gave up 4 bases and J gave up 0 bases; unmatched junction bases: 5. Here the CDR3 DNA reads TGTGCCAGTAGTAAGGGGGCCTCTACGAACACCGGGGAGCTGTTTTTT. Residues: CASSKGASTNTGELFF.

V and J are TRBV14 and TRBJ2-7; a possible D gene is TRBD2 (5 bases). CDR1 is SGHDN and CDR2 is FVKESK in the germline V gene. V lost 3 bases and J lost 1, with 7 bases in between. CDR3 length: 13 amino acids. CDR3: CASSQGSSYEQYF. The CDR3 region has the DNA TGTGCCAGCAGCCAGGGGAGTTCCTACGAGCAGTACTTC.

This chain uses TRBV6-6 with TRBJ2-7, with 9 nucleotides matching TRBD2. Germline CDR1 MNHNY, CDR2 SVGAGI (reference sequence). The CDR3 is 14 residues long. The V gene end was trimmed by 7 bases and the J gene end by 3 bases; junction bases not matched to a gene: 7. CDR3 in DNA: TGTGCCAGCATGGATAGCGGGGGTAACTACGAGCAGTACTTC. Translated, it gives CASMDSGGNYEQYF.

The chain is built from TRBV28 and TRBJ2-1, with a possible D match to TRBD1 (6 bases). This CDR3 region has 12 residues. Trimming stripped 6 bases from V and 7 bases from J, with 10 bases between. Germline V gene lookup returns CDR1 MDHEN and CDR2 SYDVKM. This CDR3 is CASSLQGNEQFF. CDR3 coding DNA: TGTGCCAGCAGCCTTCAGGGGAATGAGCAGTTCTTC.

This clone has just one count. V is TRBV11-3 and J is TRBJ2-3; D not certain. V shed 1 base and J shed 2 bases, with 16 bases lying between them. The CDR3 covers 17 residues. Germline V gene lookup returns CDR1 SGHNT and CDR2 YENEEA. Here the CDR3 DNA reads TGTGCCAGCAGCTTAGGCACCGGTGCCCCTAACACAGATACGCAGTATTTT. This sequence encodes CASSLGTGAPNTDTQYF.

CDR3 coding DNA: TGTGCCAGCAGCTTAACCCCTGTGGTGGGGGGACTCTCCTACAATGAGCAGTTCTTC. Protein product: CASSLTPVVGGLSYNEQFF. The chain recombines TRBV7-7 with TRBJ2-1; D is possibly TRBD2 (6 bases). The CDR3 is 19 amino acids. The germline gives CDR1 SSHAT, CDR2 FNYEAQ (reference sequence). V was pared by 2 bases and J by 0 bases, with 20 bases between.

The J gene is TRBJ1-5, the V gene TRBV30, with a possible D match to TRBD1 (6 bases). This CDR3 region has 14 residues. Germline CDR1 and CDR2: GTSNPN and SVGIG (reference sequence). Trimming removed 2 bases at V and 3 bases at J, with 11 bases between. Written as DNA, the CDR3 is TGTGCCTGGAGTCACGGACAGCCCAATCAGCCCCAGCATTTT. It translates to CAWSHGQPNQPQHF.

This chain uses TRBV29-1 with TRBJ2-2; D may be TRBD2 (6 bases). The CDR3 is 16 residues long. The germline CDR1 and CDR2 sequences are SQVTM and ANQGSEA. The V gene lost 4 bases and the J gene lost 7 bases, with 22 bases spanning the gap. The CDR3 DNA follows: TGCAGCGTTGGGGGTGGTGGGAAGCTCGGGAGCGGGGAGCTGTTTTTT. Protein product: CSVGGGGKLGSGELFF.

V and J are TRBV9 and TRBJ2-1, with 11 bases lining up with TRBD2. This CDR3 is 15 amino acids long. Per germline, CDR1 SGDLS and CDR2 YYNGEE. Unmatched junction bases numbered 4, after V lost 4 bases and J lost 4 bases. The CDR3 DNA is TGTGCCAGCAGCCGTAGCGGGGGGGGATACAATGAGCAGTTCTTC. Translation: CASSRSGGGYNEQFF. Complete variable domain (other parts from reference TRBV9 and TRBJ2-1): DSGVTQTPKHLITATGQRVTLRCSPRSGDLSVYWYQQSLDQGLQFLIQYYNGEERAKGNILERFSAQQFPDLHSELNLSSLELGDSALYFCASSRSGGGYNEQFFGPGTRLTVL.

The chain has TRBV3-1 (or the pseudogene TRBV3-2) and TRBJ2-7; 9 positions match TRBD2. V lost 5 bases, J lost 9 bases, and 17 bases stayed unmatched. Germline-derived CDR1 and CDR2 are LGHDT and YNNKEL (reference sequence). The CDR3 covers 16 residues. The CDR3 DNA sequence: TGTGCCAGCAGCGAGAGAGCGGGAGGCCGACTTGTTGGGCAGTACTTC. Encoded protein: CASSERAGGRLVGQYF.

CDR3 nucleotides: TGTGCCAGTAGTAGCTCCCGGGACATCTCCTACGAGCAGTACTTC. Residues: CASSSSRDISYEQYF. This chain joins TRBV19 and TRBJ2-7; TRBD1 might be the D (6 bases). The ends were cut back, 4 bases at V and 0 bases at J, with 13 bases in the middle. The CDR3 runs to 15 residues. Germline CDR1 is LNHDA and CDR2 is SQIVND (reference sequence).

The V call is TRBV6-2 or TRBV6-3, the J call TRBJ2-3; D is unclear. The CDR3 sequence is 14 residues long. The V end lost 3 bases, the J end lost 4 bases, and 11 bases lay between the germline ends. Germline CDR1 reads MNHEY; CDR2 reads SVGEGT. The CDR3 DNA follows: TGTGCCAGCAGTTATTCGGGTCGGGCAGATACGCAGTATTTT. Its translation: CASSYSGRADTQYF.

The V and J genes are TRBV6-5 and TRBJ1-2; the match to TRBD1 covers 9 bases. CDR3 length: 16 amino acids. Germline V gene lookup returns CDR1 MNHEY and CDR2 SVGAGI. After removal of 2 bases from V and 4 bases from J, the junction contained 8 bases not matched to a gene. CDR3 in DNA: TGTGCCAGCAGTTACACTCGGGACAGGGCAGGCTATGGCTACACCTTC. This encodes CASSYTRDRAGYGYTF.

The chain combines TRBV2 with TRBJ1-1, with a weak D call TRBD1 (6 bases). V lost 7 bases, J lost 2 bases, and 11 bases lay in between. Germline V CDR1 and CDR2: SNHLY, FYNNEI. The CDR3 has 13 amino acids. CDR3 sequence (DNA): TGTGCCAGCATTAACAGGGTTAACACTGAAGCTTTCTTT. It specifies CASINRVNTEAFF.

The gene calls are TRBV18 and TRBJ1-2; weak D call: TRBD1 (6 bases). The V and J ends lost 7 bases and 4 bases respectively, with 13 bases between them. Germline V lookup: CDR1 KGHSH, CDR2 LQKENI. The CDR3 is made up of 13 amino acids. The CDR3 nucleotides are TGTGCCAGCTTTCCGACAGGTTCCTATGGCTACACCTTC. Amino acid sequence: CASFPTGSYGYTF.